This is a list of T cell receptor beta chains from one sample in a study of response to subunit inactivated influenza vaccine. TCRdb reprocessed the RT-PCR reads via MiXCR and lists one record per CDR3 protein. This sample has 450,000 to 600,000 distinct CDR3 sequences, with approximately 15% found just once. Sequenced material: CD4+ T cells sorted from PBMCs, taken roughly 24 months after vaccination. The receptors derive from a man aged 50-75 years who received an inactivated influenza vaccine. Each CDR3 is given with its conserved first and last residue. D genes are given only for firm matches. Clone size is not always given. Where it is, it says once, few, many or a class for expanded clones.

CDR3: CASSPQTGTGGSPLHF
DNA: TGTGCCAGCAGCCCCCAGACCGGGACAGGAGGTTCACCCCTCCACTTT
D: NA
V: TRBV21-1
size: NA
length: 16
J: TRBJ1-6

CDR3: CASSLETSKNIQYF
DNA: TGTGCCAGCAGCTTAGAAACATCCAAAAACATTCAGTACTTC
D: NA
V: TRBV7-2
size: few
length: 14
J: TRBJ2-4

CDR3: CASSVTGGSYNSPLHF
DNA: TGTGCCAGCAGCGTAACAGGGGGCTCCTATAATTCACCCCTCCACTTT
D: TRBD1
V: TRBV7-9
size: NA
length: 16
J: TRBJ1-6

CDR3: CASSGVDQETQYF
DNA: TGTGCCAGCAGTGGGGTAGACCAAGAGACCCAGTACTTC
D: NA
V: TRBV25-1
size: many
length: 13
J: TRBJ2-5

CDR3: CASSQVVRDYGYTF
DNA: TGCGCCAGCAGCCAAGTTGTCCGAGACTATGGCTACACCTTC
D: NA
V: TRBV4-3
size: few
length: 14
J: TRBJ1-2

CDR3: CASSWAPLAGTYNEQFF
DNA: TGCGCCAGCAGCTGGGCGCCACTAGCGGGAACCTACAATGAGCAGTTCTTC
D: TRBD2
V: TRBV5-1
size: many
length: 17
J: TRBJ2-1

CDR3: CASRPGLWETQYF
DNA: TGTGCCAGCAGACCGGGATTATGGGAGACCCAGTACTTC
D: NA
V: TRBV12-3/TRBV12-4
size: many
length: 13
J: TRBJ2-5

CDR3: CASSETVTQYF
DNA: TGTGCCAGCAGTGAGACAGTGACGCAGTATTTT
D: NA
V: TRBV6-1
size: NA
length: 11
J: TRBJ2-3

CDR3: CASSFLSDTQYF
DNA: TGTGCCAGCAGCTTCCTCTCAGATACGCAGTATTTT
D: NA
V: TRBV7-2
size: NA
length: 12
J: TRBJ2-3

CDR3: CSVESLAGFQETQYF
DNA: TGCAGCGTTGAGAGTCTAGCGGGGTTCCAAGAGACCCAGTACTTC
D: TRBD2
V: TRBV29-1
size: few
length: 15
J: TRBJ2-5

CDR3: CASSPGGGPYNEQFF
DNA: TGTGCCAGCAGCCCAGGTGGGGGTCCCTACAATGAGCAGTTCTTC
D: NA
V: TRBV7-9
size: NA
length: 15
J: TRBJ2-1

CDR3: CASSLAISGGQETQYF
DNA: TGTGCCAGCAGCTTAGCTATTAGCGGGGGCCAAGAGACCCAGTACTTC
D: TRBD2
V: TRBV7-2
size: NA
length: 16
J: TRBJ2-5

CDR3: CASSETGAVHEQYF
DNA: TGCGCCAGCAGCGAGACAGGGGCTGTTCACGAGCAGTACTTC
D: TRBD1
V: TRBV5-1
size: NA
length: 14
J: TRBJ2-7

CDR3: CASSYGGGLFYNEQFF
DNA: TGTGCCAGCAGTTACGGTGGGGGGCTCTTCTACAATGAGCAGTTCTTC
D: NA
V: TRBV6-5
size: NA
length: 16
J: TRBJ2-1

CDR3: CSAIPSLAGRETEAFF
DNA: TGCAGTGCTATCCCGTCCCTCGCAGGGCGGGAAACTGAAGCTTTCTTT
D: NA
V: TRBV20-1
size: NA
length: 16
J: TRBJ1-1

CDR3: CASRTSGVVDIQYF
DNA: TGCGCCAGCAGAACATCAGGGGTGGTAGACATTCAGTACTTC
D: NA
V: TRBV5-1
size: many
length: 14
J: TRBJ2-4

CDR3: CASSASTGGWGETQYF
DNA: TGTGCCAGCAGCGCATCCACAGGGGGCTGGGGGGAGACCCAGTACTTC
D: TRBD1
V: TRBV7-9
size: NA
length: 16
J: TRBJ2-5

CDR3: CASSRAGSSYEQYF
DNA: TGTGCCAGCAGCAGGGCCGGGAGCTCCTACGAGCAGTACTTC
D: NA
V: TRBV2
size: NA
length: 14
J: TRBJ2-7

CDR3: CASSLLFGTSGSNEQFF
DNA: TGTGCCAGCAGCTTACTTTTCGGGACTAGCGGGAGCAATGAGCAGTTCTTC
D: TRBD2
V: TRBV7-3
size: many
length: 17
J: TRBJ2-1

CDR3: CASSKRDRVYEQYF
DNA: TGTGCCAGCAGTAAAAGGGACAGGGTCTACGAGCAGTACTTC
D: TRBD1
V: TRBV6-1
size: few
length: 14
J: TRBJ2-7

CDR3: CASSLGDLNEQFF
DNA: TGCGCCAGCAGCTTGGGGGACCTCAATGAGCAGTTCTTC
D: NA
V: TRBV5-1
size: NA
length: 13
J: TRBJ2-1

CDR3: CASSLEASFDSPLHF
DNA: TGCGCCAGCAGCTTGGAAGCCTCTTTTGACTCACCCCTCCACTTT
D: NA
V: TRBV5-1
size: NA
length: 15
J: TRBJ1-6

CDR3: CSAGRSGRANNEQFF
DNA: TGCAGTGCTGGACGAAGCGGGAGGGCCAACAATGAGCAGTTCTTC
D: TRBD2
V: TRBV20-1
size: few
length: 15
J: TRBJ2-1

CDR3: CASSLGLREQYF
DNA: TGTGCCAGCAGCTTAGGACTTCGGGAGCAGTACTTC
D: NA
V: TRBV7-2
size: NA
length: 12
J: TRBJ2-7

CDR3: CASRGGLSYNEQFF
DNA: TGTGCCAGCAGAGGTGGGCTCTCCTACAATGAGCAGTTCTTC
D: NA
V: TRBV12-3/TRBV12-4
size: many
length: 14
J: TRBJ2-1

CDR3: CASSLVRAFTEAFF
DNA: TGTGCCAGCAGCTTAGTTCGAGCTTTCACTGAAGCTTTCTTT
D: NA
V: TRBV7-9
size: few
length: 14
J: TRBJ1-1

CDR3: CSARGVARTDTQYF
DNA: TGCAGTGCTAGGGGCGTAGCCCGCACAGATACGCAGTATTTT
D: NA
V: TRBV20-1
size: NA
length: 14
J: TRBJ2-3

CDR3: CASSYLGQGDEKLFF
DNA: TGTGCCAGCAGTTATCTAGGGCAAGGCGATGAAAAACTGTTTTTT
D: NA
V: TRBV6-5
size: few
length: 15
J: TRBJ1-4

CDR3: CASSPPIGDYNTGELFF
DNA: TGTGCCAGCAGTCCGCCCATTGGGGACTACAACACCGGGGAGCTGTTTTTT
D: TRBD2
V: TRBV12-3/TRBV12-4
size: NA
length: 17
J: TRBJ2-2

CDR3: CASKSSGGRGGASYNEQFF
DNA: TGTGCCAGTAAATCATCCGGGGGTCGGGGGGGAGCCTCCTACAATGAGCAGTTCTTC
D: TRBD2
V: TRBV9
size: few
length: 19
J: TRBJ2-1

CDR3: CASSLSTGAGFSYNEQFF
DNA: TGTGCCAGCAGTCTTTCAACTGGGGCGGGATTCTCCTACAATGAGCAGTTCTTC
D: NA
V: TRBV2
size: NA
length: 18
J: TRBJ2-1

CDR3: CAWTLWGQADEQYF
DNA: TGTGCCTGGACCCTGTGGGGACAGGCCGACGAGCAGTACTTC
D: TRBD1
V: TRBV30
size: few
length: 14
J: TRBJ2-7

CDR3: CASSQVGHTDTQYF
DNA: TGCGCCAGCAGCCAAGTTGGGCACACAGATACGCAGTATTTT
D: NA
V: TRBV4-3
size: NA
length: 14
J: TRBJ2-3

CDR3: CASSQGTGSLEQYF
DNA: TGTGCCAGCAGCCAAGGGACAGGGTCTCTCGAGCAGTACTTC
D: TRBD1
V: TRBV3-1
size: NA
length: 14
J: TRBJ2-7

CDR3: CASSVDSTYNEQFF
DNA: TGTGCCAGCAGCGTAGATTCTACCTACAATGAGCAGTTCTTC
D: NA
V: TRBV9
size: NA
length: 14
J: TRBJ2-1

CDR3: CSVEAVGGSTDTQYF
DNA: TGCAGCGTTGAAGCAGTCGGAGGGAGCACAGATACGCAGTATTTT
D: NA
V: TRBV29-1
size: NA
length: 15
J: TRBJ2-3

CDR3: CSAKSDNRTDTQYF
DNA: TGCAGTGCTAAGTCTGACAACCGCACAGATACGCAGTATTTT
D: NA
V: TRBV20-1
size: NA
length: 14
J: TRBJ2-3

CDR3: CSAAPGGSYNEQFF
DNA: TGCAGTGCTGCTCCAGGGGGTTCGTACAATGAGCAGTTCTTC
D: TRBD1
V: TRBV20-1
size: many
length: 14
J: TRBJ2-1

CDR3: CASNFQGNTIYF
DNA: TGTGCCAGCAATTTTCAGGGAAACACCATATATTTT
D: NA
V: TRBV7-2
size: few
length: 12
J: TRBJ1-3

CDR3: CSARTGTGGNTIYF
DNA: TGCAGTGCTAGAACAGGGACTGGGGGAAACACCATATATTTT
D: NA
V: TRBV20-1
size: NA
length: 14
J: TRBJ1-3

CDR3: CASSSTRGQGTYEQYF
DNA: TGCGCCAGCAGCTCGACTCGGGGACAGGGAACCTACGAGCAGTACTTC
D: TRBD1
V: TRBV5-1
size: NA
length: 16
J: TRBJ2-7

CDR3: CASSLPLPGTGNPDTQYF
DNA: TGCGCCAGCAGCCTCCCTTTACCCGGGACAGGGAATCCAGATACGCAGTATTTT
D: TRBD1
V: TRBV5-1
size: few
length: 18
J: TRBJ2-3

CDR3: CASSGYRSSYNSPLHF
DNA: TGTGCCAGCAGCGGGTATAGGAGCTCCTATAATTCACCCCTCCACTTT
D: NA
V: TRBV11-2
size: NA
length: 16
J: TRBJ1-6

CDR3: CASSSDRELFF
DNA: TGTGCCAGCAGTTCAGACAGGGAGTTGTTCTTC
D: TRBD1
V: TRBV12-3/TRBV12-4
size: few
length: 11
J: TRBJ2-1

CDR3: CASSQEAGGGPGELFF
DNA: TGTGCCAGCAGCCAAGAGGCCGGGGGGGGACCCGGGGAGCTGTTTTTT
D: TRBD2
V: TRBV4-2
size: few
length: 16
J: TRBJ2-2

CDR3: CASRPGLADGSTGELFF
DNA: TGTGCCAGCAGGCCGGGACTAGCGGATGGGAGCACCGGGGAGCTGTTTTTT
D: TRBD2
V: TRBV28
size: NA
length: 17
J: TRBJ2-2

CDR3: CASSLPGPYEQYF
DNA: TGTGCCAGCAGCCTCCCCGGACCCTACGAGCAGTACTTC
D: NA
V: TRBV3-1
size: NA
length: 13
J: TRBJ2-7

CDR3: CSAPTSGRADGELFF
DNA: TGCAGTGCACCTACTAGCGGGAGGGCCGACGGGGAGCTGTTTTTT
D: TRBD2
V: TRBV20-1
size: NA
length: 15
J: TRBJ2-2

CDR3: CASSAKLSGYNEQFF
DNA: TGTGCCAGCAGCGCGAAGCTTAGCGGGTACAATGAGCAGTTCTTC
D: TRBD2
V: TRBV9
size: NA
length: 15
J: TRBJ2-1

CDR3: CASSIGSLNSPLHF
DNA: TGCGCCAGCAGCATAGGGTCATTAAATTCACCCCTCCACTTT
D: NA
V: TRBV5-1
size: many
length: 14
J: TRBJ1-6

CDR3: CATSNGQGNTEAFF
DNA: TGTGCCACCAGTAATGGACAGGGGAACACTGAAGCTTTCTTT
D: TRBD1
V: TRBV24-1
size: many
length: 14
J: TRBJ1-1